The clone carrying this T cell receptor beta chain was detected only a few times. This entry is derived from a study of blood T cell dynamics during melanoma immunotherapy. CDR3 length equals 14 residues. V was shortened by 0 bases and J by 2 bases, with 7 bases between the two germline ends. The germline CDR1 and CDR2 sequences are SGDLS and YYNGEE. TCRdb's copy holds only in-frame clones and misses some; the assay was immunoSEQ multiplex PCR. The sample lists over a thousand clones, about three quarters occurring once. Time point defined: pre-treatment baseline. The source of this sequence is a human donor with melanoma. The specimen was central memory CD8+ T cells from blood, collected from a patient treated with checkpoint blockade. The J gene is TRBJ2-3, the V gene TRBV9; unclear D gene. The chain's CDR3 is CASSVAGSTDTQYF. As DNA, the CDR3 is TGTGCCAGCAGCGTAGCTGGCTCCACAGATACGCAGTATTTT.